This T cell receptor beta chain comes out of a study of cytomegalovirus exposure and HLA in healthy donors. Overall study results and limits: Researchers counted around 150 TCR beta chains as cytomegalovirus-associated. It was reported that the classifier diagnosed cytomegalovirus status with high specificity and sensitivity in both the original and validation cohorts. While the bulk of TCR sequences proved rare, some public TCRs turned up in many donors.

Profiling relied on immunoSEQ multiplex PCR, and the TCRdb table lists in-frame clones only, not all of them. The table lists 120,000 or so clones, approximately 88% of them singletons. For this clone: Antigen specificity is unknown. A read error may produce the germline difference seen at one junction end.

The donors were members of the validation cohort comprising approximately 110 subjects, separate from the approximately 630-subject first cohort. This CDR3 contains 15 residues. Germline assignment: CDR1 MNHNS and CDR2 SASEGT. Source material: PBMCs. The TCR was taken from a man aged 18 to 30 in good health and CMV-seronegative. This sequence joins TRBV6-1 and TRBJ2-2; D is unresolved. This CDR3 is CASIFQILNAGELFF. Here the CDR3 DNA reads TGTGCCAGCATCTTCCAGATCCTGAACGCCGGGGAGCTGTTTTTT.